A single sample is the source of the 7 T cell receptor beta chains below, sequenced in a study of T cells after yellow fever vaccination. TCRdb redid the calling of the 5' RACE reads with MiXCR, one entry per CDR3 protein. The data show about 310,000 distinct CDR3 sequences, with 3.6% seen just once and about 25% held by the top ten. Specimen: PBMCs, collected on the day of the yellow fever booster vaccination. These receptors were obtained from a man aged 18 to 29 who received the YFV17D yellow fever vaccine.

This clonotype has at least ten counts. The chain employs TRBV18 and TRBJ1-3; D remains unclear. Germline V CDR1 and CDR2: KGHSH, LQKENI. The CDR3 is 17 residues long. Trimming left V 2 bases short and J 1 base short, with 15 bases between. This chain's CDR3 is CASSPSTRASSGNTIYF. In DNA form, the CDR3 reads TGTGCCAGCTCACCAAGTACCCGGGCTTCTTCTGGAAACACCATATATTTT. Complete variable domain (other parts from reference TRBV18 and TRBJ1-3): NAGVMQNPRHLVRRRGQEARLRCSPMKGHSHVYWYRQLPEEGLKFMVYLQKENIIDESGMPKERFSAEFPKEGPSILRIQQVVRGDSAAYFCASSPSTRASSGNTIYFGEGSWLTVV.

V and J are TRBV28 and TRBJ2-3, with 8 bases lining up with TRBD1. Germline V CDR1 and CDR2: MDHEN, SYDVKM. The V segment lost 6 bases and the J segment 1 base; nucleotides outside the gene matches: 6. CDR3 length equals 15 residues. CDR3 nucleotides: TGTGCCAGCAGAACCGGACAGGGCCGCACAGATACGCAGTATTTT. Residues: CASRTGQGRTDTQYF.

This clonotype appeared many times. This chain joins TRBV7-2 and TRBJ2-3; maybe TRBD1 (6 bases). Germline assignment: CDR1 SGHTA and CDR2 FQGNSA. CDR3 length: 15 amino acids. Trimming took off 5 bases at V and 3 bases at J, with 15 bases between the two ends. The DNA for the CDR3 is TGTGCCAGCAGCCTCCGGGACAAAGTAACAGATACGCAGTATTTT. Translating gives CASSLRDKVTDTQYF.

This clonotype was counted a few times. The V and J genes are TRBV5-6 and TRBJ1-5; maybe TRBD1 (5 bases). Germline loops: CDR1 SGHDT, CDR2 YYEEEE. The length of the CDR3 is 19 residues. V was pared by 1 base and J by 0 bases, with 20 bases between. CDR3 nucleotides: TGTGCCAGCAGCTTGATCCACGGGGACGTTGCCGATAGCAATCAGCCCCAGCATTTT. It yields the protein CASSLIHGDVADSNQPQHF. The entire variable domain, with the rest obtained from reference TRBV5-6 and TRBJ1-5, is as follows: DAGVTQSPTHLIKTRGQQVTLRCSPKSGHDTVSWYQQALGQGPQFIFQYYEEEERQRGNFPDRFSGHQFPNYSSELNVNALLLGDSALYLCASSLIHGDVADSNQPQHFGDGTRLSIL.

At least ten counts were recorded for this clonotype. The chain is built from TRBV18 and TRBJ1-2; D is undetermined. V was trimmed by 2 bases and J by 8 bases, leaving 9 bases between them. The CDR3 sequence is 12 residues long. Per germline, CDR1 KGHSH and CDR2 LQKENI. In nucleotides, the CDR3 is TGTGCCAGCTCACCAGGGATAGGGGGCTACACCTTC. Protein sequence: CASSPGIGGYTF.

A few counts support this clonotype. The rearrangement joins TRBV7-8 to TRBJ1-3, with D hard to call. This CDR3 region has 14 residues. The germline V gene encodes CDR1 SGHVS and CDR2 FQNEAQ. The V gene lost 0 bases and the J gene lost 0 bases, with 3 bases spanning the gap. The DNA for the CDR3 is TGTGCCAGCAGCTTAGCAGCCTCTGGAAACACCATATATTTT. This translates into CASSLAASGNTIYF. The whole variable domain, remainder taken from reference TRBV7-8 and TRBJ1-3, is GAGVSQSPRYKVAKRGQDVALRCDPISGHVSLFWYQQALGQGPEFLTYFQNEAQLDKSGLPSDRFFAERPEGSVSTLKIQRTQQEDSAVYLCASSLAASGNTIYFGEGSWLTVV.

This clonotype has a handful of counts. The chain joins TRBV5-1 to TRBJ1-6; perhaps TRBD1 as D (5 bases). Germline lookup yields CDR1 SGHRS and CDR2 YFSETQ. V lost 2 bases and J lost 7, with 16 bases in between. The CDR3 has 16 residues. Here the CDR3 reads CASSFSSGRGNSPLHF. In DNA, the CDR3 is TGCGCCAGCAGCTTCTCCTCCGGACGGGGGAATTCACCCCTCCACTTT.